This note documents a single TCR beta chain sequence. The antigen is undetermined. The TCRbeta library incorporated unique molecular identifiers. TCRdb re-called the PCR reads with MiXCR, one entry per CDR3 protein. This sample has fewer than 550,000 distinct CDR3 sequences, with about a sixth found just once. The data derive from a study of T-cell reconstitution after alpha-beta-depleted transplantation in children. Whole-study findings and limits: The origin of alpha-beta T cells about two months after transplant was reportedly several hundred expanded graft clones. TCRbeta diversity was high at day 60 in some patients (a result of surviving recipient T cells and thymic progenitors). Newly generated T cells supplied most T-cell counts and diversity one year post-transplant.

Germline CDR1 and CDR2: SGHRS and YFSETQ. The CDR3 consists of 19 residues. V gave up 4 bases and J gave up 3 bases, with 28 bases separating them. This chain connects TRBV5-1 to TRBJ2-5; D possibly corresponds to TRBD2 (5 bases). The clonotype originates from a boy younger than two who had a stem cell transplant for Wiskott-Aldrich syndrome, so the T cells may come from the graft donor. The sequencing used PBMCs, mostly from graft donor cells, collected 360 days after TCRalphabeta/CD19-depleted stem cell transplant. Here the CDR3 reads CASSQLPGTSFSVKETQYF. In nucleotides, the CDR3 is TGCGCCAGCAGCCAGTTACCGGGAACCAGCTTCAGCGTAAAAGAGACCCAGTACTTC. The full variable domain, rest sourced from reference TRBV5-1 and TRBJ2-5, is KAGVTQTPRYLIKTRGQQVTLSCSPISGHRSVSWYQQTPGQGLQFLFEYFSETQRNKGNFPGRFSGRQFSNSRSEMNVSTLELGDSALYLCASSQLPGTSFSVKETQYFGPGTRLLVL.